This TCR beta chain was sequenced during a study of T cell changes during pregnancy in multiple sclerosis. Sequenced by immunoSEQ multiplex PCR; TCRdb stores in-frame clones only, minus some. There are 60,000 to 75,000 clones in the sample; around 92% occur only once, and 1.3% lies in the top ten. This CDR3 region has 14 residues. V was cut by 5 bases and J by 7 bases, with 15 bases left in between. Germline CDR1 and CDR2: PRHDT and FYEKMQ (reference sequence). The J gene is TRBJ2-1, the V gene TRBV13, with D perhaps matching TRBD2 (6 bases). Sequenced material: peripheral blood, taken in the second trimester of pregnancy. The sequence derives from a female donor in good health, enrolled as a control in a pregnancy study. CDR3 coding DNA: TGTGCCAGCAGCCCCGGGACTGGGGGGAATGAGCAGTTCTTC. It codes for CASSPGTGGNEQFF.